A selection of T cell receptor beta chains follows, all from one sample in a study of cytomegalovirus exposure and HLA in healthy donors. The table came from immunoSEQ multiplex PCR; TCRdb's copy has only in-frame clones and leaves some out. The sample lists roughly 120,000 clones, about 76% occurring once. What was sequenced was PBMCs. The receptors derive from a woman in her 30s in good health and CMV-seronegative. Both conserved end residues are part of each CDR3. A D gene is named only where the DNA matches it firmly.

14,TRBV6-4,-,TRBJ1-2,CASSPGGTFYGYTF
15,TRBV5-8,-,TRBJ1-5,CASSLEGGRNQPQHF
19,TRBV5-8,TRBD2,TRBJ2-7,CASSLASGLAGVSSYEQYF
14,TRBV11-2,-,-,CASSRATQSYEQYF
15,TRBV5-4,-,TRBJ2-2,CASSFRATNTGELFF
14,TRBV10-2,-,TRBJ2-7,CASKRLGGPGEQYF
16,TRBV19,TRBD2,TRBJ2-5,CASTDRGSPTKETQYF
16,TRBV6-5,TRBD2,TRBJ2-1,CASSYQAGGLYNEQFF
16,TRBV11-3,TRBD1,TRBJ2-3,CASSRRTGGYTDTQYF
15,TRBV4-1,-,TRBJ2-1,CASSHPPLGINEQFF
18,TRBV4-1,TRBD2,TRBJ2-2,CASSPGRGNRDYALELFF
16,TRBV11-3,TRBD1,TRBJ2-5,CASSSNPGTGQETQYF
16,TRBV28,-,TRBJ1-5,CASSSRQAQSNQPQHF
19,TRBV6-8,TRBD2,TRBJ2-1,CASRAGASGRAYNRGEQFF
16,TRBV23-1,-,TRBJ2-1,CASSQLAPGSYNEQFF
11,TRBV18,-,TRBJ1-4,CASSPGEKLFF
14,TRBV7-2,TRBD1,TRBJ2-3,CASTSRTGADTQYF
14,TRBV7-2,-,TRBJ2-1,CASSSPGAYNEQFF
15,TRBV27,TRBD2,TRBJ2-1,CASSLSAGGYNEQFF
13,TRBV10-3,-,TRBJ1-1,CAIRSGVYTEAFF
15,TRBV4-3,TRBD1,TRBJ2-2,CASSQADRGAGELFF
16,TRBV18,TRBD1,TRBJ2-2,CASSPSGQGVSGELFF
16,TRBV4-2,TRBD2,TRBJ2-7,CASSQDLTSGRHEQYF
14,TRBV6-6,-,TRBJ1-3,CASSYRGTGNTIYF
17,TRBV19,TRBD1,TRBJ2-3,CASSRQPGQGVTDTQYF
14,TRBV27,-,TRBJ2-3,CASIGIEGADTQYF
13,TRBV19,-,TRBJ1-2,CASSARQVDGYTF
15,TRBV7-8,TRBD2,TRBJ2-7,CASTISEGLYYEQYF
12,TRBV14,-,TRBJ2-7,CASSQQGFEQYF
15,TRBV15,-,TRBJ1-1,CATSAQPTLNTEAFF
20,TRBV10-2,-,TRBJ2-1,CASQFSGAGVLPGAYNEQFF
13,TRBV5-6,-,TRBJ1-1,CASSFPYNTEAFF
16,TRBV7-9,TRBD1,TRBJ2-7,CASSKGGTGDMYEQYF
14,TRBV6-1,-,TRBJ2-3,CASSGRTKGDTQYF
13,TRBV6-1,TRBD2,TRBJ2-3,CASSNPSGTAQYF
11,TRBV29-1,-,TRBJ2-7,CSVVRAYEQYF
15,TRBV7-9,-,TRBJ2-7,CASRNSTYKPYEQYF
14,TRBV27,-,TRBJ1-1,CASSWRGRGTEAFF
13,TRBV2,-,TRBJ2-1,CATTSTSNYEQFF
12,TRBV6-6,TRBD2,TRBJ2-7,CASSMTSNEQYF
16,TRBV7-2,-,TRBJ2-6,CASSLARLAGANVLTF
13,TRBV7-7,TRBD2,TRBJ2-5,CASSPGGGETQYF
14,TRBV10-1,-,TRBJ1-6,CAKRFGGTNSPLHF
13,TRBV27,-,TRBJ1-2,CASSLQGSYGYTF
11,TRBV11-2,-,TRBJ2-3,CASSSADTQYF
15,TRBV2,TRBD1,TRBJ2-7,CASIEVTGGFNEQYF
15,TRBV9,-,TRBJ1-2,CASSVVEVMDYGYTF
16,TRBV5-5,-,TRBJ2-2,CASSRTPEKNTGELFF
15,TRBV5-1,TRBD1,TRBJ2-7,CASSLAGGTGDEQYF
14,TRBV25-1,-,TRBJ1-2,CASSEFGEAYGYTF
20,TRBV19,TRBD2,TRBJ2-2,CASRVHPGTSGRIDPGELFF
15,TRBV29-1,-,TRBJ2-5,CSVEEGAGVSETQYF
12,TRBV4-1,TRBD2,TRBJ2-7,CASSQVAGERYF
15,TRBV5-4,TRBD2,TRBJ2-3,CASSLQASGRDTQYF
16,TRBV7-2,TRBD2,TRBJ2-7,CASSLVVGTSGYEQYF
13,TRBV28,-,TRBJ2-2,CASSFPRAGELFF
14,TRBV6-1,-,TRBJ1-5,CASSEKGLDQPQHF